The clone carrying this TCR beta chain was seen a few times. This entry is derived from a study of T-cell memory formation after mild COVID-19. Trimming removed 6 bases at V and 2 bases at J, with 10 bases between. Germline loops: CDR1 MNHEY, CDR2 SMNVEV (reference sequence). The CDR3 sequence is 13 residues long. From the 5' RACE reads, TCRdb called clonotypes with MiXCR, one entry per CDR3 protein. The profile shows some 160,000 distinct CDR3 sequences, roughly 28% of them singletons. The chain has TRBV27 and TRBJ1-2; no reliable D call. Material for sequencing was PBMCs or a T cell subset sorted from them (not recorded which). The sequence derives from an adult woman who had mild COVID-19 (a few samples of this study predate the infection). Cell type and time point are not known. CDR3 amino acids: CASRLRENYGYTF. The CDR3 DNA follows: TGTGCCAGCAGACTGCGGGAAAACTATGGCTACACCTTC.